Presented here are 10 T cell receptor beta chains from one specimen sequenced in a study of CD8+CD57+ T cells in acquired aplastic anemia. According to the study, genomic DNA was the template for TCR beta VDJ and CDR3 profiling. TCRdb re-analysed the reads in MiXCR, keeping a single row per CDR3 protein. Among approximately 300,000 distinct CDR3 sequences listed, about 50% were seen once. By flow cytometry, patients selected for sequencing had shown an expansion of CD8+CD57+ cells. The sequenced material came from sorted CD4+, CD8+, or CD8+CD57+ T cells (not recorded which) from PBMCs. The source of these receptors is a human donor with aplastic anemia.

The sample holds a few counts of this clonotype. The CDR3 here is CASSPGQGSGNTIYF. The CDR3 DNA sequence: TGTGCCAGCAGCCCCGGACAGGGCTCAGGAAACACCATATATTTT. The chain couples TRBV9 to TRBJ1-3; 8 bases are shared with TRBD1. CDR1 SGDLS and CDR2 YYNGEE come from the germline V gene. Trimming took 4 bases from V and 4 from J; bases not matched to a gene: 7. This CDR3 contains 15 residues.

The genes are TRBV7-9 and TRBJ2-3, with 9 positions matching TRBD2. Germline V gives CDR1 SEHNR, CDR2 FQNEAQ (reference sequence). CDR3 length: 16 amino acids. Unmatched junction bases numbered 6, after V lost 5 bases and J lost 0 bases. CDR3 coding DNA: TGTGCCAGCAGCCCAGGACTAGCGTCTAGCACAGATACGCAGTATTTT. Its protein product is CASSPGLASSTDTQYF.

This clonotype was seen repeatedly, ten times or more. The chain recombines TRBV12-5 with TRBJ1-3, with TRBD1 identical over 12 bases. The CDR3 length is 16 residues. Germline-derived CDR1 and CDR2 are LGHNT and FRNRAP. V dropped 6 bases and J dropped 4; count of bases not matched to a gene: 7. CDR3 in DNA: TGTGCTAGTGGCCCGGGACAGGGGGCTTTAGGAAACACCATATATTTT. Protein sequence: CASGPGQGALGNTIYF.

This clonotype was detected many times. CDR3 sequence reads: CASSLGTDYGYTF. CDR3 nucleotides: TGTGCCAGCAGCCTGGGGACAGACTATGGCTACACCTTC. The chain recombines TRBV6-2 or TRBV6-3 with TRBJ1-2; 7 nucleotides align to TRBD1. From germline, CDR1 is MNHEY and CDR2 SVGEGT. The CDR3 totals 13 residues. With V trimmed by 6 bases and J by 3 bases, 4 bases remained unmatched.

The chain uses TRBV2 and TRBJ2-1, with D unclear. CDR1 SNHLY and CDR2 FYNNEI come from the germline V gene. This CDR3 is built from 10 residues. The V end lost 8 bases, the J end lost 5 bases, and 4 bases lay between the germline ends. CDR3 nucleotides: TGTGCCAGCGACAACAATGAGCAGTTCTTC. Its protein is CASDNNEQFF.

The chain has TRBV10-3 and TRBJ2-3, with 10 bases fitting TRBD1. Looked up from germline, CDR1 is ENHRY and CDR2 is SYGVKD. V was pared by 4 bases and J by 2 bases, with 3 bases of the junction left unmatched. The CDR3 consists of 15 residues. The CDR3 bases are TGTGCCATCAGTGCGGGACAGGGGTTCACAGATACGCAGTATTTT. Its protein product is CAISAGQGFTDTQYF.

In this sample, this clonotype turned up a few times. DNA for the CDR3: TGTGCCAGCAGCCCCCGGACAGGAACCTCACCCCTCCACTTT. Protein sequence: CASSPRTGTSPLHF. The chain combines TRBV7-6 with TRBJ1-6, with 7 bases matching TRBD1. Germline-derived CDR1 and CDR2 are SGHVS and FNYEAQ. This CDR3 region has 14 residues. Trimming removed 5 bases from V and 10 bases from J; junction bases left unmatched: 8. Complete variable domain (other parts from reference TRBV7-6 and TRBJ1-6): GAGVSQSPRYKVTKRGQDVALRCDPISGHVSLYWYRQALGQGPEFLTYFNYEAQQDKSGLPNDRFSAERPEGSISTLTIQRTEQRDSAMYRCASSPRTGTSPLHFGNGTRLTVT.

Note on this clonotype: An end of the junction differs from the germline gene, which may be a read error. This sequence joins TRBV5-1 and TRBJ1-6; D remains ambiguous. Germline assignment: CDR1 SGHRS and CDR2 YFSETQ. The CDR3 length is 15 residues. In DNA form, the CDR3 reads TGTGCCAGCAGCCCGAAAGGGAGGTGGAATTCACCCCTCCACTTT. Translating gives CASSPKGRWNSPLHF.

V gene TRBV7-9 combines with J gene TRBJ2-1; the match to TRBD1 covers 9 bases. The germline gives CDR1 SEHNR, CDR2 FQNEAQ (reference sequence). This CDR3 is built from 14 residues. Germline trimming cut 5 bases from V and 5 bases from J; bases unmatched to any gene: 4. CDR3 residues: CASSGTGKDNEQFF. The CDR3 DNA is TGTGCCAGCAGCGGGACAGGGAAGGACAATGAGCAGTTCTTC.

The CDR3 region has the DNA TGTGCCAGCAGCTCGGGACTGCTATACAATGAGCAGTTCTTC. It yields the protein CASSSGLLYNEQFF. The genes are TRBV7-2 and TRBJ2-1, with a weak D call TRBD2 (6 bases). The ends were cut back, 4 bases at V and 4 bases at J, with 11 bases in the middle. This CDR3 comprises 14 residues. Germline CDR1 and CDR2: SGHTA and FQGNSA.